This T cell receptor beta chain appears in the sequencing data of a study of blood T cell repertoires in COVID-19. Per germline, CDR1 LNHNV and CDR2 YYDKDF (reference sequence). Trimming pared 0 bases from V and 1 base from J, leaving 8 bases between. This CDR3 has 15 amino acids. Libraries were prepared by immunoSEQ multiplex PCR; TCRdb keeps only in-frame clonotypes and omits some of them. The sample yields 250,000 or so clones, over 80% seen once. Sequenced: peripheral blood. This clonotype was sampled from a woman in her sixties or seventies with active or convalescent COVID-19. The chain couples TRBV15 to TRBJ2-3; no definite D call. CDR3 in DNA: TGTGCCACCAGCAGAGAGGGCCGCCGCACAGATACGCAGTATTTT. Its protein product is CATSREGRRTDTQYF.